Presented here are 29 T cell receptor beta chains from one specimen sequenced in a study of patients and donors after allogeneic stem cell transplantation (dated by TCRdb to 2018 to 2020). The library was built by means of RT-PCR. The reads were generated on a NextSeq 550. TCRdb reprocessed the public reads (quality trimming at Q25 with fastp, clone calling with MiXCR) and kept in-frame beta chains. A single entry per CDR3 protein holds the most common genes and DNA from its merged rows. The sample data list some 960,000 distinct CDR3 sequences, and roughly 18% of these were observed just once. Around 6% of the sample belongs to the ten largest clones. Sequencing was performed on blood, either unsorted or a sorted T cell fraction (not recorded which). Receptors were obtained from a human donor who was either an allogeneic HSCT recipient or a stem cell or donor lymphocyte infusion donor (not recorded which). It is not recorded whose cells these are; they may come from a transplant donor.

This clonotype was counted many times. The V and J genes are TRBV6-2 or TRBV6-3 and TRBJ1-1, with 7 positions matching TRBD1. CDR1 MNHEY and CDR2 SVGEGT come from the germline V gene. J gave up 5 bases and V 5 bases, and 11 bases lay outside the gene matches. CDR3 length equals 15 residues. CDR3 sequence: CASSRGNRGGTEAFF. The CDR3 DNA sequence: TGTGCCAGCAGTAGAGGAAACAGGGGAGGGACTGAAGCTTTCTTT.

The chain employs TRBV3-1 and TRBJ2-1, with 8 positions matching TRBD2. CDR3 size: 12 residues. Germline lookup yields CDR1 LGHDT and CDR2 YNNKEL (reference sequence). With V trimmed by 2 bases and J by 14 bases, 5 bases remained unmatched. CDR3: CASSQSGTRKFF. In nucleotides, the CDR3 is TGTGCCAGCAGCCAATCGGGGACTAGAAAGTTCTTC.

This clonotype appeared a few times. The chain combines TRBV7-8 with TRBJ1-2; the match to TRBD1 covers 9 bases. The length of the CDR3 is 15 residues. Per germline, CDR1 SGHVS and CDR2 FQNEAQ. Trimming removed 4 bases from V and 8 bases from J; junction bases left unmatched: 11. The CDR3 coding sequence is TGTGCCAGCAGCTCGATCCGGGACAGGGAACGGGGCTACACCTTC. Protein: CASSSIRDRERGYTF.

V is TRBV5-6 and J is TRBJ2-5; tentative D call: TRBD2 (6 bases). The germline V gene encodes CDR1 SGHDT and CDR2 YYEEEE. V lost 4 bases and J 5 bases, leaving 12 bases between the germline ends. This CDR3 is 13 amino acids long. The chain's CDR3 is CASSPGVPETQYF. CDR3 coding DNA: TGTGCCAGCAGCCCGGGAGTTCCGGAGACCCAGTACTTC.

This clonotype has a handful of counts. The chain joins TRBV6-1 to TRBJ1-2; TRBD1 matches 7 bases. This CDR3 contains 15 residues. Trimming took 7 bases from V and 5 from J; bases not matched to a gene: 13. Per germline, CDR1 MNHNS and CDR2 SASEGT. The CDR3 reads CASNPGTVGEYGYTF. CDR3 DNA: TGTGCCAGCAACCCAGGGACAGTCGGGGAGTATGGCTACACCTTC.

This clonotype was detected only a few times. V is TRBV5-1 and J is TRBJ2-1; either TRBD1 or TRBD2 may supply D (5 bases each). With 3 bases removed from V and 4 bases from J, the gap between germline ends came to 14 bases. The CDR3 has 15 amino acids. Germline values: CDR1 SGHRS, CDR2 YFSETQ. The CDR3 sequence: CASSSLGTSYNEQFF. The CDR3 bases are TGCGCCAGCAGCTCTCTAGGGACCTCATACAATGAGCAGTTCTTC. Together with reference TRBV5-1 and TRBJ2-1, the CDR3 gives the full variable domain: KAGVTQTPRYLIKTRGQQVTLSCSPISGHRSVSWYQQTPGQGLQFLFEYFSETQRNKGNFPGRFSGRQFSNSRSEMNVSTLELGDSALYLCASSSLGTSYNEQFFGPGTRLTVL.

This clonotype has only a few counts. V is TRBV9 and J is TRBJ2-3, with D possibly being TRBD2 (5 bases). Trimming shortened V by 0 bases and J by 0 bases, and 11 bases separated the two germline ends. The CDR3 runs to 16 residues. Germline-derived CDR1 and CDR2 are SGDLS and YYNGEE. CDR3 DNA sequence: TGTGCCAGCAGCGTAGCGGCGGGTCTTAGCACAGATACGCAGTATTTT. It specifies CASSVAAGLSTDTQYF.

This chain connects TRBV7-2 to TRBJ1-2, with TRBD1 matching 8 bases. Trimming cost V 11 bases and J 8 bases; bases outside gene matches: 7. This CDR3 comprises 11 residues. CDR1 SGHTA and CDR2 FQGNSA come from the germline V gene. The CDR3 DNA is TGTGCCTTCAGGGGGCAAGAGGGCTACACCTTC. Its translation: CAFRGQEGYTF.

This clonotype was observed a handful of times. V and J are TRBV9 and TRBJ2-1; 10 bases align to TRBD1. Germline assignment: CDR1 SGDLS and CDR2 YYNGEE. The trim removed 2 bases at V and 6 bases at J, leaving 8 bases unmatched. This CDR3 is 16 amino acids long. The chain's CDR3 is CASSVAGQGSPNEQFF. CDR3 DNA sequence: TGTGCCAGCAGCGTTGCGGGACAGGGGTCCCCCAATGAGCAGTTCTTC.

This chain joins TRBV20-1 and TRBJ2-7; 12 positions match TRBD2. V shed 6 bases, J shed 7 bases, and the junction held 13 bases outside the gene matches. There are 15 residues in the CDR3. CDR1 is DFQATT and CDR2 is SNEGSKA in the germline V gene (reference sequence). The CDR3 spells CSARSSGGASAEQYF. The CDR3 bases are TGCAGTGCACGATCTAGCGGGGGGGCCTCGGCTGAGCAGTACTTC.

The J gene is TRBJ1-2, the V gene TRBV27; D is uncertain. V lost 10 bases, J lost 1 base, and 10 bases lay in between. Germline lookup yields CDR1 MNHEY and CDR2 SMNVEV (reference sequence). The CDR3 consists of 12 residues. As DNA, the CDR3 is TGTGCCACATACGGATTTAACTATGGCTACACCTTC. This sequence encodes CATYGFNYGYTF.

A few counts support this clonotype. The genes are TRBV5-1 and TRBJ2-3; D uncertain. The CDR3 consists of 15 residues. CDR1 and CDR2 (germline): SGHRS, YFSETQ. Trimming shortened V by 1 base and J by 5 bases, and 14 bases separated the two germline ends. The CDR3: CASSLTGNRGDTQYF. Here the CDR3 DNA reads TGCGCCAGCAGCTTGACTGGCAATCGAGGAGATACGCAGTATTTT.

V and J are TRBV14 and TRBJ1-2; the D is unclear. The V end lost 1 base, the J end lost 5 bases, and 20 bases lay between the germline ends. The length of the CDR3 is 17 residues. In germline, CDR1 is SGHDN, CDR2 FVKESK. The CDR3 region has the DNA TGTGCCAGCAGCCAAGCCGACCTTGAAGGGTTAAGGTATGGCTACACCTTC. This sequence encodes CASSQADLEGLRYGYTF.

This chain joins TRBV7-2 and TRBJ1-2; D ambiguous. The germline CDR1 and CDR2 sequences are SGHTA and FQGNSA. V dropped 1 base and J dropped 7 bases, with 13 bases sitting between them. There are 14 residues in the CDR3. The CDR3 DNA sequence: TGTGCCAGCAGCTTAGTGACAAGCCTCGGTGGCTACACCTTC. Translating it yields CASSLVTSLGGYTF.

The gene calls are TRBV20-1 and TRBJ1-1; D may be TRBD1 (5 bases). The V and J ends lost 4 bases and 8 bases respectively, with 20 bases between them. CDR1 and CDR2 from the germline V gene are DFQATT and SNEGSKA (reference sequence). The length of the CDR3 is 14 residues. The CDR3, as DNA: TGCAGTGCTAAGCCCACCCTCTGGGACTTAGAAGCTTTCTTT. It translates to CSAKPTLWDLEAFF.

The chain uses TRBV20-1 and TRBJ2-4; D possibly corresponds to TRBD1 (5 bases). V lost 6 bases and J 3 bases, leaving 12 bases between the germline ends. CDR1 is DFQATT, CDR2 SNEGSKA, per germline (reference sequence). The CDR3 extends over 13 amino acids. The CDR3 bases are TGCAGTGCCGATGACAGAGGCAAAAACATTCAGTACTTC. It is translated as CSADDRGKNIQYF.

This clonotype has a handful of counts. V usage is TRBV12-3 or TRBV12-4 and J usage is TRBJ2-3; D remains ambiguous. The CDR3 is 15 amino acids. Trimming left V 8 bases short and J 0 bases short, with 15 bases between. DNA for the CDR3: TGTGCCAGCTCCCGGTTAAAAGCTAGCACAGATACGCAGTATTTT. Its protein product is CASSRLKASTDTQYF.

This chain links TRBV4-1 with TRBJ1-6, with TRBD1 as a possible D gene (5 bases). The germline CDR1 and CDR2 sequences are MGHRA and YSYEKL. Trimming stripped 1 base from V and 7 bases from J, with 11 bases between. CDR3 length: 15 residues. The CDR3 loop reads CASSQGQGWNSPLHF. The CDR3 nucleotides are TGCGCCAGCAGCCAAGGGCAGGGCTGGAATTCACCCCTCCACTTT.

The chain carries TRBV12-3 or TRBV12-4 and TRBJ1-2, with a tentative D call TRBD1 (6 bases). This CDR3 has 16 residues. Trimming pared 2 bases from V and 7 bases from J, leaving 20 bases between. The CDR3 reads CASSLLHRGRGLGYTF. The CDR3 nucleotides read TGTGCCAGCAGTTTACTCCACCGGGGGCGCGGGCTTGGCTACACCTTC.

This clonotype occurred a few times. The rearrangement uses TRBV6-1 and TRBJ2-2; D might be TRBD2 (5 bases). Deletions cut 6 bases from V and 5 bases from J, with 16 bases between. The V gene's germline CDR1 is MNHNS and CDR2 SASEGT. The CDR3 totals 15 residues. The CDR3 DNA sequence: TGTGCCAGCAGACTCGAAGGATCGGGGACCGGGGAGCTGTTTTTT. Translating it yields CASRLEGSGTGELFF.

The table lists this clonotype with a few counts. CDR3 bases: TGTGCCAGCAGCTTAAGACTAGCGGGAGCCCCAGATACGCAGTATTTT. This codes for CASSLRLAGAPDTQYF. This chain uses TRBV7-8 with TRBJ2-3, with 12 bases matching TRBD2. Germline assignment: CDR1 SGHVS and CDR2 FQNEAQ. J lost 4 bases, V lost 2 bases, and 4 bases had no gene match. The CDR3 loop spans 16 amino acids.

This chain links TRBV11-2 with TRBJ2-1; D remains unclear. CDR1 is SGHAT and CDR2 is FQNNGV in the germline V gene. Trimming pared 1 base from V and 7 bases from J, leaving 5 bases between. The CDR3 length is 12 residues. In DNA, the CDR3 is TGTGCCAGCAGCTTAGGAATGAATGAGCAGTTCTTC. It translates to CASSLGMNEQFF.

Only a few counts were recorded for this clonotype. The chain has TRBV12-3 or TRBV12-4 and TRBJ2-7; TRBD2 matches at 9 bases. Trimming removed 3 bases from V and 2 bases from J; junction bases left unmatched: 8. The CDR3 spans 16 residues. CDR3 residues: CASSFLAREGPYEQYF. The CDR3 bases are TGTGCCAGCAGTTTTTTGGCGCGGGAGGGTCCCTACGAGCAGTACTTC.

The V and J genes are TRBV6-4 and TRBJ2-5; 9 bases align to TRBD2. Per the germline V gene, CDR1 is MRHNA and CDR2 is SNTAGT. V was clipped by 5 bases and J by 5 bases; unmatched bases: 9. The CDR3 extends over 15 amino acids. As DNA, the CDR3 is TGTGCCAGCAGTTATAGCGGGAGTGGGCAGGAGACCCAGTACTTC. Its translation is CASSYSGSGQETQYF.

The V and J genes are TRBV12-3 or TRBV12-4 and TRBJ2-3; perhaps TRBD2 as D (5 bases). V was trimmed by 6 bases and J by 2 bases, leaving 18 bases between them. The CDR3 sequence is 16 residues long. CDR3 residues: CASRDGLAKITDTQYF. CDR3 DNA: TGTGCCAGCAGGGACGGACTGGCTAAGATCACAGATACGCAGTATTTT.

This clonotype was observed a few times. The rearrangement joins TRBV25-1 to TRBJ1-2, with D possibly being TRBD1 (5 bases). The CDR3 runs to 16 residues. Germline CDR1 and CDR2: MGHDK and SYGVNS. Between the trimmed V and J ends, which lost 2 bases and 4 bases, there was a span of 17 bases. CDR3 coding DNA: TGTGCCAGCAGTGAAAGCGGAGGGGTTACGGGCTATGGCTACACCTTC. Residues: CASSESGGVTGYGYTF.

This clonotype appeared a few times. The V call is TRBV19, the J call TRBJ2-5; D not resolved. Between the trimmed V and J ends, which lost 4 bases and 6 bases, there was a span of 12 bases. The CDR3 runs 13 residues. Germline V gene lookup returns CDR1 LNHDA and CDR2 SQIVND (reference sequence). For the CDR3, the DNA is TGTGCCAGTAGTACGGACCTCCATCAGACCCAGTACTTC. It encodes CASSTDLHQTQYF.

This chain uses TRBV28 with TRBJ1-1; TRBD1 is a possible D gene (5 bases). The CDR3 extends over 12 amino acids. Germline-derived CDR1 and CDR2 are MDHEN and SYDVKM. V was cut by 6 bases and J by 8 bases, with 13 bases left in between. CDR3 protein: CASRTLRGEAFF. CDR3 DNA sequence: TGTGCCAGCAGGACCTTGAGGGGAGAAGCTTTCTTT.

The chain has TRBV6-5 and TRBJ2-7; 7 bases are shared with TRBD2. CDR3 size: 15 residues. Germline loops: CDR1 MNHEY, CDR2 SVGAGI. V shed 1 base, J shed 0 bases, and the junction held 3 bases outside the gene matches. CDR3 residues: CASSYLTSRSYEQYF. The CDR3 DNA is TGTGCCAGCAGTTACTTGACTAGCCGCTCCTACGAGCAGTACTTC.